This T cell receptor beta chain was captured by sequencing in a study of tumour-infiltrating T cells in Burkitt lymphoma. The wider study: Productive clonality predicted overall and progression-free survival.

Measured with immunoSEQ multiplex PCR; TCRdb has only the in-frame clones, and not every one. This table has 15,000 or so clones, around a third appearing once. The CDR3 is 14 amino acids. Germline-derived CDR1 and CDR2 are LGHNA and YNFKEQ. As for this clone: One end of the junction is discordant with germline, which a read error may explain. Other DNA sequences in the sample encode the same CDR3.

This TCR came from a human donor with diffuse large B-cell lymphoma. The sequenced sample was tumor tissue. This rearrangement joins TRBV4-2 to TRBJ1-1; no clear D gene. The CDR3 here is CASSQSNMNTEAFF. CDR3 sequence (DNA): TGTGCCAGCAGCCAATCCAACATGAATACTGAAGCTTTCTTT.